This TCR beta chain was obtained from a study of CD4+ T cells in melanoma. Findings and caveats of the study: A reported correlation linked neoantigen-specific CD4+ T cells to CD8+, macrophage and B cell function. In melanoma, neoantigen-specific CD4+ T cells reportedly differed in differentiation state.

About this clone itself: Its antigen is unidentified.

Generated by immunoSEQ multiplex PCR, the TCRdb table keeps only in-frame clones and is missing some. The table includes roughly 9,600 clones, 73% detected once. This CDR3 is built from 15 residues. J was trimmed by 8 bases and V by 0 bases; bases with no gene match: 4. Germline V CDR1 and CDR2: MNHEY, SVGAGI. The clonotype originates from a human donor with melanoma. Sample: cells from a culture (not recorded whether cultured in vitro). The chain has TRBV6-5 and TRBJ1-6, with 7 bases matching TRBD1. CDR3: CASSYSTGRYSPLHF. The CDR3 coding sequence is TGTGCCAGCAGTTACTCGACAGGGCGGTATTCACCCCTCCACTTT.